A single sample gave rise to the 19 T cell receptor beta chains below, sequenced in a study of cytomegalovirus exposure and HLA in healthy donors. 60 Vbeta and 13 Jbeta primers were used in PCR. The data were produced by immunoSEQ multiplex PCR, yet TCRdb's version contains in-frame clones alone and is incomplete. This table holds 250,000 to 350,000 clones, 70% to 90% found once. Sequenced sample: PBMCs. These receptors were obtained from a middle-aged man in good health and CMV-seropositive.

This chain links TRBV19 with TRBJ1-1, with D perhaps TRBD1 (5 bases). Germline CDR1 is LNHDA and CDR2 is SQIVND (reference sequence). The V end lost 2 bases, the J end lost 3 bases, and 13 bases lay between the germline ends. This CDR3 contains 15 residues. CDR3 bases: TGTGCCAGTAGTATACTCCTGGACACGGACACTGAAGCTTTCTTT. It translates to CASSILLDTDTEAFF.

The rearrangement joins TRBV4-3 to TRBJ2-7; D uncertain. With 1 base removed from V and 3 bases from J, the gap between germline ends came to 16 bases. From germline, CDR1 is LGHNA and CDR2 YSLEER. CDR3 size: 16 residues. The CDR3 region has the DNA TGCGCCAGCAGCCAAGGTGCCCAGCCGAGGAGCTACGAGCAGTACTTC. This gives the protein CASSQGAQPRSYEQYF.

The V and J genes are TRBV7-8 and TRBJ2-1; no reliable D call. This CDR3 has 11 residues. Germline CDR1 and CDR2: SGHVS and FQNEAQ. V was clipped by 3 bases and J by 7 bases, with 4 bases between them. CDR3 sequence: CASSFLNEQFF. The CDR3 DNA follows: TGTGCCAGCAGCTTTCTAAATGAGCAGTTCTTC.

The CDR3: CASSQDLLAGLGEQYF. The CDR3 coding sequence is TGTGCCAGCAGCCAAGATTTGTTGGCGGGACTTGGGGAGCAGTACTTC. This sequence joins TRBV14 and TRBJ2-7; TRBD2 is a possible D gene (6 bases). Trimming took 0 bases from V and 7 from J, leaving 19 bases between them. Germline loops: CDR1 SGHDN, CDR2 FVKESK. The CDR3 spans 16 residues.

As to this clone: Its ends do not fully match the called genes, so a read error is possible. CDR3: CSSSDGGRGQPQHF. The CDR3 DNA is TGTTCCAGCAGCGACGGGGGGCGCGGTCAGCCCCAGCATTTT. The gene calls are TRBV7-9 and TRBJ1-5; D is possibly TRBD1 (6 bases). The CDR3 has 14 amino acids. Germline lookup yields CDR1 SEHNR and CDR2 FQNEAQ (reference sequence).

CDR3 sequence: CASSSWAGAYTEAFF. The CDR3 DNA reads as TGTGCCAGCAGCTCCTGGGCGGGGGCTTACACTGAAGCTTTCTTT. The rearrangement joins TRBV7-2 to TRBJ1-1, with D maybe TRBD1 (6 bases). The CDR3 is 15 amino acids. Germline values: CDR1 SGHTA, CDR2 FQGNSA. Trimming pared 4 bases from V and 3 bases from J, leaving 15 bases between. Full variable domain (remainder filled in from reference TRBV7-2 and TRBJ1-1): GAGVSQSPSNKVTEKGKDVELRCDPISGHTALYWYRQSLGQGLEFLIYFQGNSAPDKSGLPSDRFSAERTGGSVSTLTIQRTQQEDSAVYLCASSSWAGAYTEAFFGQGTRLTVV.

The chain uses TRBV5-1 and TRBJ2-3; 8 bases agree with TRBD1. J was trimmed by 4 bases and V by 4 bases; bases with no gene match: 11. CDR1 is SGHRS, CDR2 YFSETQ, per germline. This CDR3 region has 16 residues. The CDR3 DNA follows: TGCGCCAGCAGCCCCCAGGGGGCGTCCGGCGCAGATACGCAGTATTTT. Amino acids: CASSPQGASGADTQYF.

The CDR3 is CASSRSTGSYGYTF. The CDR3 DNA reads TGTGCCAGCAGCCGATCAACCGGGAGTTATGGCTACACCTTC. The chain couples TRBV11-2 to TRBJ1-2; unclear D gene. V dropped 5 bases and J dropped 5 bases, with 15 bases sitting between them. The CDR3 runs to 14 residues. Per germline, CDR1 SGHAT and CDR2 FQNNGV.

Written as DNA, the CDR3 is TGTGCCAGCTCACCACCGAGGGGGCTCGGGAGCACTGAAGCTTTCTTT. Its protein product is CASSPPRGLGSTEAFF. The V gene is TRBV18, the J gene TRBJ1-1; the match to TRBD1 covers 7 bases. V lost 0 bases and J lost 4; bases outside the gene matches: 8. CDR3 length: 16 amino acids. The germline V gene encodes CDR1 KGHSH and CDR2 LQKENI.

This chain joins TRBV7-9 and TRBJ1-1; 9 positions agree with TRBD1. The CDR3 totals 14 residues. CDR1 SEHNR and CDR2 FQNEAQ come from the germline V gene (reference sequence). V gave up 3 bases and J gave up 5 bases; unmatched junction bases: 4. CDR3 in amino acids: CASSLTGGITEAFF. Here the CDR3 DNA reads TGTGCCAGCAGCTTGACAGGGGGGATTACTGAAGCTTTCTTT.

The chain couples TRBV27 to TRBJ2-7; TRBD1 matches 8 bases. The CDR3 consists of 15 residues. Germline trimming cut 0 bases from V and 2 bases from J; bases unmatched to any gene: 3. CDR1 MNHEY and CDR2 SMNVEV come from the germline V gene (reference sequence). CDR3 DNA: TGTGCCAGCAGTTTATCCTCGGGACAGGCCTACGAGCAGTACTTC. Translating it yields CASSLSSGQAYEQYF.

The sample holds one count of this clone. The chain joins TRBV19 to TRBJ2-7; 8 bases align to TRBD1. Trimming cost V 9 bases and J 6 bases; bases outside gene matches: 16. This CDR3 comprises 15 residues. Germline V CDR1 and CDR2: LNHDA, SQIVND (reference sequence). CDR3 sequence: CASSRTIQGAGEQYF. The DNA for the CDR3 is TGTGCCAGCAGCAGAACAATTCAGGGGGCCGGCGAGCAGTACTTC.

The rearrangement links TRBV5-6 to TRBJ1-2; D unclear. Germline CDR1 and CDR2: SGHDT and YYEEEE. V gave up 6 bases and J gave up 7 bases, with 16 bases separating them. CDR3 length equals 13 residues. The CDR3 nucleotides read TGTGCCAGCATTTCGGTCCGGGTCTCTGGCTACACCTTC. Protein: CASISVRVSGYTF.

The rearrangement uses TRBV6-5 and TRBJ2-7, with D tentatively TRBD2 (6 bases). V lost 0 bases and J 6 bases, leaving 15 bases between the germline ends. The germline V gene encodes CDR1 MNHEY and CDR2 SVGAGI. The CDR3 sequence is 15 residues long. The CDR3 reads CASSYSGTFRGEQYF. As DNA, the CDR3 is TGTGCCAGCAGTTACTCCGGGACTTTCCGCGGCGAGCAGTACTTC.

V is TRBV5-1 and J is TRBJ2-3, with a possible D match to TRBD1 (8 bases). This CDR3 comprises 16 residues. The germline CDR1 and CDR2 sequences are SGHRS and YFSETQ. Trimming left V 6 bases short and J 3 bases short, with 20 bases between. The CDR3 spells CASKPPGQGGTDTQYF. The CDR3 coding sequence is TGCGCCAGCAAACCCCCCGGACAGGGAGGGACAGATACGCAGTATTTT.

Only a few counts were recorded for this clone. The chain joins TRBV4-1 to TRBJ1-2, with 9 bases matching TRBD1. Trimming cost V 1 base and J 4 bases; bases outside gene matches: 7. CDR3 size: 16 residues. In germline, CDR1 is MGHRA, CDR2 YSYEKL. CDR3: CASSQVDTGGSYGYTF. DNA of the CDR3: TGCGCCAGCAGCCAAGTCGATACAGGGGGCTCCTATGGCTACACCTTC.

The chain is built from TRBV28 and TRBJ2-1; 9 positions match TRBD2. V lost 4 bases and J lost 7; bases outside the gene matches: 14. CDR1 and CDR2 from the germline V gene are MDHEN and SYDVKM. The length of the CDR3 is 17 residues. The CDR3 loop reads CASSSGTSWLNGNEQFF. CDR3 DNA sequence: TGTGCCAGCAGTTCCGGGACTAGCTGGTTGAATGGTAATGAGCAGTTCTTC. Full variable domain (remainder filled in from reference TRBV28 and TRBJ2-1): DVKVTQSSRYLVKRTGEKVFLECVQDMDHENMFWYRQDPGLGLRLIYFSYDVKMKEKGDIPEGYSVSREKKERFSLILESASTNQTSMYLCASSSGTSWLNGNEQFFGPGTRLTVL.

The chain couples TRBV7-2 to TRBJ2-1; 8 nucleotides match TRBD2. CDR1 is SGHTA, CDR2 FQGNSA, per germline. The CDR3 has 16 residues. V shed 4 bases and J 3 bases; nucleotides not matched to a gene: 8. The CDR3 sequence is CASSWSPAGVYNEQFF. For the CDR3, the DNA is TGTGCCAGCAGCTGGTCTCCAGCGGGAGTCTACAATGAGCAGTTCTTC.

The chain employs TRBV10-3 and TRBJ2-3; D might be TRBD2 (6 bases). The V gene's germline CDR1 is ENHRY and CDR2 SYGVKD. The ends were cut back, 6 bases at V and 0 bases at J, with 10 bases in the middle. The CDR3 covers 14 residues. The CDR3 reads CAIRRGLSTDTQYF. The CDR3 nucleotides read TGTGCCATCAGGAGAGGACTAAGCACAGATACGCAGTATTTT.